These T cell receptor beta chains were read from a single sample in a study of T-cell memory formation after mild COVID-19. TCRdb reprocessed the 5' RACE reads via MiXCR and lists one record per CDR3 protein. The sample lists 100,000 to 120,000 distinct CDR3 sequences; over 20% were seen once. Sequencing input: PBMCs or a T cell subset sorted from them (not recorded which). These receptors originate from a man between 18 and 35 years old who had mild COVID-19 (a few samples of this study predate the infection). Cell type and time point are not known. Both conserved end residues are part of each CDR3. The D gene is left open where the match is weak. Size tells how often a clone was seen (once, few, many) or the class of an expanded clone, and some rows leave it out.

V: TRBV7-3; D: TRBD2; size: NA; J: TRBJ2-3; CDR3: CASSLPGGADTQYF; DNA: TGTGCCAGCAGCTTGCCCGGGGGGGCAGATACGCAGTATTTT
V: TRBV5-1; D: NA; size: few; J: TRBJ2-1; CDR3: CASSLGLSSYNEQFF; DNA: TGCGCCAGCAGCTTGGGACTAAGCTCCTACAATGAGCAGTTCTTC
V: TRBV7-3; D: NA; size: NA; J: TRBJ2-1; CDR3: CASSLRSQGDFDEQFF; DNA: TGTGCCAGCAGCTTAAGGAGTCAAGGGGACTTCGATGAGCAGTTCTTC
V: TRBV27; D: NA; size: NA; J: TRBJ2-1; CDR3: CASSLSVRRNEQFF; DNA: TGTGCCAGCAGTTTAAGCGTTAGGAGAAATGAGCAGTTCTTC
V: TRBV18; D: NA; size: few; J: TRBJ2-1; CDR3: CASNHLVGTEYNEQFF; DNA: TGTGCCAGCAATCACCTGGTGGGGACGGAGTACAATGAGCAGTTCTTC
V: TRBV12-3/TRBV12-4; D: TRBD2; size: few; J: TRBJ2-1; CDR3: CASSPAGGNEQFF; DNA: TGTGCCAGCAGTCCAGCGGGGGGCAATGAGCAGTTCTTC
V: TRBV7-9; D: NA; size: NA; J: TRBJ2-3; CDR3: CASSLNLGGNVDTQYF; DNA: TGTGCCAGCAGCCTTAATTTGGGGGGCAACGTGGATACGCAGTATTTT
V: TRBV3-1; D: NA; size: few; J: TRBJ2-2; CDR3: CASSHGQISNTGELFF; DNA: TGTGCCAGCAGCCACGGACAGATATCGAACACCGGGGAGCTGTTTTTT
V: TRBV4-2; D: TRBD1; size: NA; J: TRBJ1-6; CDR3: CASSQEGTVNSPLHF; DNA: TGTGCCAGCAGCCAAGAAGGGACAGTTAATTCACCCCTCCACTTT
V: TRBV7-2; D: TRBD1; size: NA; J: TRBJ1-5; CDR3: CASSSGTGNQPQHF; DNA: TGTGCCAGCAGCTCAGGGACAGGCAATCAGCCCCAGCATTTT
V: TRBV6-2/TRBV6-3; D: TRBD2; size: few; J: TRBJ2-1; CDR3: CASSWLAGGWNEQFF; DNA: TGTGCCAGCAGTTGGCTCGCGGGGGGATGGAATGAGCAGTTCTTC
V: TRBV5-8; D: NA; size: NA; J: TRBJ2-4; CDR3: CASSLLPVLAKNIQYF; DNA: TGTGCCAGCAGCTTGCTCCCGGTTCTAGCCAAAAACATTCAGTACTTC
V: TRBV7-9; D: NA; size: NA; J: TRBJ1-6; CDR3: CASTGDQNSPLHF; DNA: TGTGCCAGCACCGGGGACCAGAATTCACCCCTCCACTTT
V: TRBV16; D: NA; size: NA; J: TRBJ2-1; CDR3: CASSQYTSFNEQFF; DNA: TGTGCCAGCAGCCAATATACCTCGTTCAATGAGCAGTTCTTC
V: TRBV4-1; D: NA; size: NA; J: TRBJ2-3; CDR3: CASSHRTPGRPTDTQYF; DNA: TGCGCCAGCAGCCACCGAACACCGGGACGCCCGACAGATACGCAGTATTTT
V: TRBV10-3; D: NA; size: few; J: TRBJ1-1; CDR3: CAISEGVDLGEAFF; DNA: TGTGCCATCAGTGAGGGGGTGGATTTGGGTGAAGCTTTCTTT
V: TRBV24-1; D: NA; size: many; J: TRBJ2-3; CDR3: CATSDFSTDTQYF; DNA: TGTGCCACCAGTGATTTTAGCACAGATACGCAGTATTTT
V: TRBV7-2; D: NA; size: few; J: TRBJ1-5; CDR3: CASSLGGGTANQPQHF; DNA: TGTGCCAGCAGCTTAGGCGGGGGGACGGCGAATCAGCCCCAGCATTTT
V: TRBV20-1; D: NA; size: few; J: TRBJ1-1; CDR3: CSARGRGAEAFF; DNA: TGCAGTGCTAGAGGGAGGGGGGCTGAAGCTTTCTTT
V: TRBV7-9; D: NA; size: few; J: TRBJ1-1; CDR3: CAVWRTEAFF; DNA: TGTGCGGTGTGGAGGACTGAAGCTTTCTTT
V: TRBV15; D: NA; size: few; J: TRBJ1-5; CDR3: CATSGSLFSNQPQHF; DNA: TGTGCCACCAGCGGTAGTTTATTCAGCAATCAGCCCCAGCATTTT
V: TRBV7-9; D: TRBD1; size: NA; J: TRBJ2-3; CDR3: CASSPGQGAGDTQYF; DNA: TGTGCCAGCAGCCCGGGACAGGGGGCAGGAGATACGCAGTATTTT
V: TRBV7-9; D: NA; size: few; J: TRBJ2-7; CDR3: CASSLRDEEQYF; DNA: TGTGCCAGCAGCTTAAGGGACGAAGAGCAGTACTTC
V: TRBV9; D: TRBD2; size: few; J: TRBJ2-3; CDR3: CASQPPTSGGPRTQYF; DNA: TGTGCCAGCCAGCCCCCGACTAGCGGGGGCCCAAGGACGCAGTATTTT
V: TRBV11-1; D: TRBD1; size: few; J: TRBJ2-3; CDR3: CASSSWDRSTDTQYF; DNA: TGTGCCAGCAGCTCATGGGACAGGAGCACAGATACGCAGTATTTT
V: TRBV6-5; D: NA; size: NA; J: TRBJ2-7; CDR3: CASSKDGDIEQYF; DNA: TGTGCCAGCAGTAAGGACGGAGACATCGAGCAGTACTTC
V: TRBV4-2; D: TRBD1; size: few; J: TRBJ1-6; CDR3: CASSQDLGQESSPLHF; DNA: TGTGCCAGCAGCCAAGATCTGGGACAGGAGAGTTCACCCCTCCACTTT
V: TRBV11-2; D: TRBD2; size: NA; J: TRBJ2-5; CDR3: CASSLGPGGQTQYF; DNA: TGTGCCAGCAGCTTGGGCCCGGGGGGACAGACCCAGTACTTC
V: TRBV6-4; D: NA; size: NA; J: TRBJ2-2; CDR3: CASSDFAGELFF; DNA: TGTGCCAGCAGTGACTTCGCCGGGGAGCTGTTTTTT
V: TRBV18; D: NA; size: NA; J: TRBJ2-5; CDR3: CASSPDLRETQYF; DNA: TGTGCCAGCTCACCCGACCTTAGGGAGACCCAGTACTTC
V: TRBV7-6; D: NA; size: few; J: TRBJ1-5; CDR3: CASSLKSGNQPQHF; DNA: TGTGCCAGCAGCTTAAAGTCGGGCAATCAGCCCCAGCATTTT
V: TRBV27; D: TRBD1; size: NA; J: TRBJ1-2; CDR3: CASSMGQGTNYGYTF; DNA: TGTGCCAGCAGTATGGGACAGGGTACTAACTATGGCTACACCTTC
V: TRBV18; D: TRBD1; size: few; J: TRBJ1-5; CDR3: CASSSWTGDSNQPQHF; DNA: TGTGCCAGCTCATCCTGGACAGGGGATAGCAATCAGCCCCAGCATTTT
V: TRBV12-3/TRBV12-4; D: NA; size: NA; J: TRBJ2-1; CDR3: CASSMRTAKYNEQFF; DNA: TGTGCCAGCAGCATGAGGACAGCCAAGTACAATGAGCAGTTCTTC
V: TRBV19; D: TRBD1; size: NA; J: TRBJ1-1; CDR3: CASMIGGETEAFF; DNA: TGTGCCAGTATGATAGGGGGCGAAACTGAAGCTTTCTTT
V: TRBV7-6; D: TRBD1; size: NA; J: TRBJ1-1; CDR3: CASSLSQGYTEALF; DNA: TGTGCCAGCAGCTTATCACAGGGGTACACTGAAGCTCTCTTT
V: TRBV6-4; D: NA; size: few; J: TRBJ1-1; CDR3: CASSDSRTGTGFGTFF; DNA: TGTGCCAGCAGTGACTCGAGAACGGGTACCGGGTTTGGGACTTTCTTT
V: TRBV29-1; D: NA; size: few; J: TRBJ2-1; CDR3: CSVVLQGHEQFF; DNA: TGCAGCGTTGTCCTACAGGGCCATGAGCAGTTCTTC
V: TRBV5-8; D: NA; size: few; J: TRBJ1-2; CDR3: CASSLRTGGYTF; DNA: TGTGCCAGCAGCTTGCGAACCGGGGGCTACACCTTC